This TCR beta chain was recorded in a study of patients and donors after allogeneic stem cell transplantation. TCRdb re-analysed the RT-PCR reads in MiXCR, keeping a single row per CDR3 protein. Of approximately 150,000 distinct CDR3 sequences listed, approximately 28% are singletons. Trimming cost V 2 bases and J 5 bases; bases outside gene matches: 3. Germline assignment: CDR1 SGHRS and CDR2 YFSETQ. CDR3 length equals 15 residues. This clonotype was found a few times. The V call is TRBV5-1, the J call TRBJ2-1; 11 nucleotides match TRBD2. This TCR was sampled from a human donor who was either an allogeneic HSCT recipient or a stem cell or donor lymphocyte infusion donor (not recorded which). It is not recorded whose cells these are; they may come from a transplant donor. The sample comprised blood, either unsorted or a sorted T cell fraction (not recorded which). As DNA, the CDR3 is TGCGCCAGCAGCTTACTAGCGGGAGCCGACAATGAGCAGTTCTTC. As protein: CASSLLAGADNEQFF.